Listed below are T cell receptor beta chains from one sample, sequenced in a study of identical twins. TCRdb reprocessed the 5' RACE reads via MiXCR and lists one record per CDR3 protein. Among roughly 350,000 distinct CDR3 sequences listed, around 9% were seen once. Sequenced input: naive T cells sorted from blood. The receptors originated from a woman aged 45-65 years in good health. The CDR3 runs from the conserved cysteine through the conserved F or W. Fields, in order: CDR3 length, clone size, D gene, J gene, V gene, CDR3 protein, CDR3 DNA. A D gene is named only where the DNA matches it firmly. Rows may omit the clone size; those that give it use once, few, many or a size class.

13 . . TRBJ1-5 TRBV19 CASSWTPGQPQHF TGTGCCAGTAGTTGGACCCCTGGACAGCCCCAGCATTTT
14 many TRBD2 TRBJ2-2 TRBV29-1 CSVGKAGVTGELFF TGCAGCGTTGGGAAAGCGGGAGTGACCGGGGAGCTGTTTTTT
13 few . TRBJ1-5 TRBV4-1 CASSQETNQPQHF TGCGCCAGCAGCCAAGAAACGAATCAGCCCCAGCATTTT
15 . . TRBJ2-5 TRBV7-9 CASSPSPASPETQYF TGTGCCAGCAGCCCCTCCCCCGCTAGCCCAGAGACCCAGTACTTC
15 many . TRBJ2-1 TRBV11-3 CASSIPRSPYNEQFF TGTGCCAGCAGCATACCTAGATCCCCCTACAATGAGCAGTTCTTC
14 many . TRBJ2-7 TRBV9 CASSVGGQNYEQYF TGTGCCAGCAGCGTAGGGGGACAAAACTACGAGCAGTACTTC
16 many . TRBJ2-1 TRBV20-1 CSARDRRLGFYNEQFF TGCAGTGCTAGAGATCGAAGGTTGGGTTTTTACAATGAGCAGTTCTTC
16 many TRBD1 TRBJ1-1 TRBV5-6 CASSKDRGRRDTEAFF TGTGCCAGCAGCAAGGACAGGGGGCGAAGAGACACTGAAGCTTTCTTT
12 many . TRBJ2-1 TRBV6-6 CASGPRLDRQFF TGTGCCAGCGGACCCAGGCTGGACAGGCAGTTCTTC
15 . TRBD1 TRBJ2-1 TRBV2 CASSDPRQGSNELFF TGTGCCAGCAGTGATCCAAGACAGGGATCTAATGAGCTGTTCTTC
15 few . TRBJ2-5 TRBV6-5 CASSYSVGMQETQYF TGTGCCAGCAGTTACTCGGTTGGGATGCAAGAGACCCAGTACTTC
14 many . TRBJ1-1 TRBV4-1 CASSQDLATGGAFF TGCGCCAGCAGCCAAGATTTGGCCACTGGCGGAGCTTTCTTT
15 many . TRBJ2-2 TRBV5-1 CASSLQGTNTGELFF TGCGCCAGCAGCTTGCAGGGAACGAATACCGGGGAGCTGTTTTTT